The rows below give T cell receptor beta chains drawn from one sample of a study of identical twins. TCRdb recomputed calls from the 5' RACE reads with MiXCR, one row per CDR3 protein. The sample lists 1.5 million to 2 million distinct CDR3 sequences, around 29% occurring once. The sequencing input was cord blood. The source of these receptors is a newborn girl in good health. Both conserved end residues are part of each CDR3.

V	J	CDR3
TRBV4-2	TRBJ2-3	CASTMIAGTKDTQYF
TRBV20-1	TRBJ1-1	CSASEGGTEAFF
TRBV19	TRBJ1-1	CASSKGWMNTEAFF
TRBV29-1	TRBJ2-4	CSVLQGQGIQYF
TRBV5-1	TRBJ2-5	CASSADRYLQYF
TRBV7-2	TRBJ2-7	CASSVRLDTAYEQYF
TRBV5-1	TRBJ2-5	CASSPQIGEQYF
TRBV5-5	TRBJ2-3	CASTSGQGETDTQYF
TRBV15	TRBJ2-5	CATSRVDRGLGQYF
TRBV25-1	TRBJ1-5	CASSATGTNQPQHF
TRBV29-1	TRBJ1-1	CSSDRNTEAFF
TRBV6-5	TRBJ2-3	CASSPLMSDPTDTQYF
TRBV2	TRBJ2-4	CASSDWGDAKNIQYF
TRBV2	TRBJ1-2	CASSDPQRPNYGYTF
TRBV5-1	TRBJ2-1	CASSLRLAGPNEQFF
TRBV20-1	TRBJ2-1	CSAKKSGGALDEQFF
TRBV20-1	TRBJ2-5	CSARDRFRETQYF